This is a list of T cell receptor beta chains from one sample in a study of PD-1 blockade in mismatch repair-deficient tumors. Here immunoSEQ multiplex PCR was the method, and the copy in TCRdb shows in-frame clones only, minus some. The table records some 17,000 clones, approximately 84% of them present only once. Sequenced material: PBMCs, taken approximately five months after starting pembrolizumab. The receptors derive from an adult with mismatch repair-deficient cancer. Each CDR3 is given without its conserved first and last residue. Each record gives: V gene, clone size, CDR3 length, CDR3 protein. Only some rows state a clone size, as once, few, many or a class for expanded clones.

TRBV19	.	15	ASRSNQGVLHTGELF
TRBV5-1	.	14	ASSPTGGQRTDTQY
TRBV18	.	13	ASSPGQGRFDEQF
TRBV5-5	.	12	ASSLTGGRYEQY
TRBV7-3	.	12	ASSPQGAPTEAF
TRBV5-6	.	15	ASSPQRLAGVGYEQY
TRBV5-6	.	14	ASSFYSGKDTGELF
TRBV9	.	10	ASSATGDEQY
TRBV5-1	.	16	ASRGGLAGSSSYNEQF
TRBV5-1	once	12	ASSLQASNYGYT
TRBV28	once	13	ASSPRRQANTEAF
TRBV4-1	.	12	AIMAQGLQETQY
TRBV5-4	.	10	ASSKSSYEQY
TRBV19	.	15	ASTVGGQGSLTGELF
TRBV27	.	11	ASSLLGVYEQY
TRBV30	.	13	AWNQDRLENSPLH
TRBV14	.	13	ASSLPAGSTGELF
TRBV19	once	12	ASSGRSSYNEQF
TRBV7-8	.	12	ASRLAGPTGELF
TRBV5-1	.	12	ASSLSGQGHTPF
TRBV9	.	12	ASSVGGGFYGYT
TRBV27	.	10	ASFDSPYEQY
TRBV27	.	12	ASSFRTDFHEQF
TRBV15	.	15	ATSRDLAGVYYNEQF
TRBV27	.	15	ASSPGLGTGELYGYT
TRBV14	.	11	ASSQDRRVGAF
TRBV27	.	13	ASSIRTGWRTEAF
TRBV7-8	.	12	ASSLGAPGQPQH
TRBV6-6	.	13	ASRTGQGASTEAF
TRBV30	.	12	AWSDGTGAGELF
TRBV2	.	13	ASKDEAGGKNIQY
TRBV5-5	.	12	ASSSGQGTNEQF
TRBV7-3	.	13	ASSSPGSGTGELF
TRBV7-2	few	12	ASSSTGTAYEQY
TRBV7-3	.	12	ASSLKGEGYEQY
TRBV5-4	.	12	ASSPGQGREKLF
TRBV27	.	12	ASSWRGGLEKLF